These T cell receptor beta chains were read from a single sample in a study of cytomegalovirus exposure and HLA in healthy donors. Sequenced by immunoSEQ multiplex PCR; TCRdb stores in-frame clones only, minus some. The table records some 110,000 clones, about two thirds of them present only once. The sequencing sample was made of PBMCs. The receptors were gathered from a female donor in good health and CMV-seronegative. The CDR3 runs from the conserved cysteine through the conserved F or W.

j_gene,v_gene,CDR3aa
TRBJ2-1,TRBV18,CASSPTTDSTYNEQFF
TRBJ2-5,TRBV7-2,CASSLASGQRRETQYF
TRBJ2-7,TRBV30,CAWQTSGSFSEQYF
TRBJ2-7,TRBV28,CASSPRSRGPEQYF
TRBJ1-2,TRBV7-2,CASRQGPGYTF
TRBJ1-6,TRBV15,CATSGHRGFISPLHF
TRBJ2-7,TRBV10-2,CASSESTSGSYEQYF
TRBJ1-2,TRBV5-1,CASSLDGANGISGYTF
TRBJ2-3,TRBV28,CAYRPSGSRDTQYF
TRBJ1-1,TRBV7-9,CASSFQGVDTEAFF
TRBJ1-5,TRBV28,CASSSDQPQHF